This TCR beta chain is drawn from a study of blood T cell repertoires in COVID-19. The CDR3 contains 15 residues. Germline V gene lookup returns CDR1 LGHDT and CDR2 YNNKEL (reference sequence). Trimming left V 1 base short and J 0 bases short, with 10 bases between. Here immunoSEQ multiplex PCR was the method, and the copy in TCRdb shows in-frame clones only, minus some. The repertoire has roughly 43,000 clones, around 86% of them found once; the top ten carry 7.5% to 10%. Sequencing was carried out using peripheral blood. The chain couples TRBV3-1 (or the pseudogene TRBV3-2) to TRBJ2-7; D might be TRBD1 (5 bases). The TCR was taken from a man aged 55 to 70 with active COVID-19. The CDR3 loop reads CASSQVARVSYEQYF. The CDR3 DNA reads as TGTGCCAGCAGCCAAGTCGCCAGGGTCTCCTACGAGCAGTACTTC.